The entry below describes one T cell receptor (beta chain). This sample is part of a study of CD8 T cells in Susac syndrome. TEMRA cells were FACS-enriched, unlike CD8+ and CD4+ T cells, which were negatively isolated. An amount of RNA that ranged from roughly 0.45 to 1 ug was reverse transcribed with random hexamers. TCR beta CDR3 was amplified by immunoSEQ multiplex PCR. This amplification extended across 54 Vbeta and 13 Jbeta segments. TCRdb re-analysed the immunoSEQ multiplex PCR reads in MiXCR, keeping a single row per CDR3 protein. The profile shows about 180,000 distinct CDR3 sequences, 95% of them singletons. The V gene's germline CDR1 is SQVTM and CDR2 ANQGSEA. The trim removed 2 bases at V and 7 bases at J, leaving 8 bases unmatched. The CDR3 has 15 residues.

The source material was CD8+ T cells from PBMCs. The sequence was collected from a human donor with multiple sclerosis. The rearrangement joins TRBV29-1 to TRBJ2-1; TRBD1 matches 10 bases. CDR3 coding DNA: TGCAGCGTTGAAATGACAGGGGGCATTGGGAATGAGCAGTTCTTC. This translates into CSVEMTGGIGNEQFF.